These T cell receptor beta chains were read from a single sample in a study of metastatic and nonmetastatic thyroid tumors. Through MiXCR, TCRdb re-clonotyped the PCR reads. The table includes approximately 15,000 clones, about 29% detected once. Sequences were obtained from tumor tissue. The receptors stem from a male donor with papillary thyroid cancer or a benign thyroid nodule (not recorded which). Some clones in this sample may be carry-over from other donors' samples. Each CDR3 is given with its conserved first and last residue. Fields, in order: J gene, clone size, D gene, V gene, CDR3 protein, CDR3 DNA. The D gene is left open where the match is weak. A row's size may be missing; if present it is once, few, many or a size class.

TRBJ2-1 many TRBD2 TRBV12-3/TRBV12-4 CASSLSLTSGTYNEQFF TGTGCCAGCAGCCTCAGCCTGACTAGCGGGACCTACAATGAGCAGTTCTTC
TRBJ2-7 many - TRBV7-8 CASSSTFGNWEQYF TGTGCCAGCAGCTCTACCTTCGGAAACTGGGAGCAGTACTTC
TRBJ1-1 many - TRBV7-3 CASREQKNTEAFF TGTGCCAGCAGGGAACAGAAGAACACTGAAGCTTTCTTT
TRBJ2-7 - TRBD2 TRBV18 CASSPGTSGYEQYF TGTGCCAGCTCACCAGGGACTAGCGGCTACGAGCAGTACTTC
TRBJ2-6 many - TRBV19 CASSIEGGSGANVLTF TGTGCCAGTAGTATCGAGGGCGGCTCTGGGGCCAACGTCCTGACTTTC
TRBJ2-7 many - TRBV29-1 CSVHSSTYEQYF TGCAGCGTTCACAGCTCTACCTACGAGCAGTACTTC
TRBJ1-1 many - TRBV7-9 CASSYRDGTEAFF TGTGCCAGCAGCTACAGGGATGGCACTGAAGCTTTCTTT
TRBJ2-7 - - TRBV20-1 CSARQISYEQYF TGCAGTGCTAGACAGATCTCCTACGAGCAGTACTTC
TRBJ2-2 - TRBD2 TRBV20-1 CSAGSGSAGELFF TGCAGTGCTGGTAGCGGGAGTGCCGGGGAGCTGTTTTTT
TRBJ2-5 many - TRBV11-3 CASSEGSQETQYF TGTGCCAGCAGTGAGGGGAGCCAAGAGACCCAGTACTTC
TRBJ1-6 many - TRBV28 CASSYDRFTLHF TGTGCCAGCAGTTACGACAGGTTCACCCTCCACTTT
TRBJ1-1 many TRBD1 TRBV5-4 CASSPLQGMNTEAFF TGTGCCAGCAGCCCATTACAGGGGATGAACACTGAAGCTTTCTTT
TRBJ2-7 - - TRBV20-1 CSASFGGTEQYF TGCAGTGCTAGTTTCGGGGGAACCGAGCAGTACTTC
TRBJ1-2 - - TRBV7-3 CASSLDRTEGGYTF TGTGCCAGCAGCTTAGATCGCACAGAAGGCGGCTACACCTTC
TRBJ1-1 - - TRBV6-1 CASSRHRNTEAFF TGTGCCAGCAGTAGGCACAGGAACACTGAAGCTTTCTTT
TRBJ2-1 many - TRBV5-5 CASSFAVHEQFF TGTGCCAGCAGCTTCGCCGTACATGAGCAGTTCTTC
TRBJ2-7 once TRBD1 TRBV19 CSSRLGQGAYEQYF TGTTCCAGTCGATTGGGACAGGGGGCCTACGAGCAGTACTTC
TRBJ2-5 few - TRBV28 CASLLGRGSGVETQYF TGTGCCAGCCTCCTCGGGCGGGGGTCAGGGGTGGAGACCCAGTACTTC
TRBJ2-7 - - TRBV20-1 CSASQDPLSEQYF TGCAGTGCTAGTCAGGACCCCCTTAGTGAGCAGTACTTC
TRBJ2-1 many - TRBV5-6 CASSLGQGVGNEQFF TGTGCCAGCAGCTTGGGGCAGGGAGTGGGCAATGAGCAGTTCTTC
TRBJ1-6 many TRBD1 TRBV7-9 CASSPDRDNSPLHF TGTGCCAGCAGCCCGGACAGGGATAATTCACCCCTCCACTTT
TRBJ1-1 many - TRBV7-8 CASSPRSGGLNTEAFF TGTGCCAGCAGTCCCAGGTCCGGGGGGTTAAACACTGAAGCTTTCTTT
TRBJ1-2 - TRBD1 TRBV24-1 CATSDSGGDYGYTF TGTGCCACCAGTGATTCAGGGGGGGACTATGGCTACACCTTC
TRBJ2-7 many TRBD1 TRBV5-1 CASSRGQGAVDEQYF TGCGCCAGCAGCCGGGGACAGGGGGCAGTCGACGAGCAGTACTTC
TRBJ2-1 - TRBD2 TRBV5-1 CASSPSSGRGSYNEQFF TGCGCCAGCAGCCCCTCTAGCGGGAGGGGAAGCTACAATGAGCAGTTCTTC
TRBJ1-5 - - TRBV6-1 CASSVGVEQPQHF TGTGCCAGCAGTGTGGGGGTAGAGCAGCCCCAGCATTTT
TRBJ2-2 - - TRBV11-2 CASSLERYTGELFF TGTGCCAGCAGCTTAGAACGGTACACCGGGGAGCTGTTTTTT
TRBJ2-5 - TRBD2 TRBV15 CATSRGQGGGSETQCF TGTGCCACCAGCAGAGGGCAGGGCGGGGGATCAGAGACCCAGTGCTTC
TRBJ2-7 - TRBD2 TRBV5-1 CASSPERGYYYQYF TGCGCCAGCAGCCCCGAGCGGGGTTACTACTATCAGTACTTC
TRBJ2-7 - TRBD1 TRBV20-1 CSARKAGTGPYEQYF TGCAGTGCTAGAAAAGCCGGGACAGGGCCCTACGAGCAGTACTTC
TRBJ2-5 many - TRBV29-1 CSANRVLETQYF TGCAGCGCCAACAGGGTCCTAGAGACCCAGTACTTC